This T cell receptor (beta chain) was found in a study of blood T cell repertoires in COVID-19. Study at large: Whether acute or convalescent, the COVID-19 samples came from the United States, Italy and Spain. T cells, B-cell-depleted T cells, or PBMCs supplied cDNA or gDNA.

Sequencing used immunoSEQ multiplex PCR; TCRdb keeps in-frame clones, though not all of them. The repertoire holds about 61,000 clones, with roughly 90% as singletons. The CDR3 runs to 15 residues. V was pared by 9 bases and J by 1 base, with 7 bases of the junction left unmatched. Germline V lookup: CDR1 MNHEY, CDR2 SVGAGI. The sequenced material came from peripheral blood. The rearrangement links TRBV6-5 to TRBJ2-7, with 12 bases identical to TRBD1. The clonotype was recovered from a human donor in a cohort sampled during active COVID-19. The CDR3 protein is CARGPGQGASYEQYF. CDR3 coding DNA: TGTGCCAGGGGGCCGGGACAGGGGGCATCCTACGAGCAGTACTTC.